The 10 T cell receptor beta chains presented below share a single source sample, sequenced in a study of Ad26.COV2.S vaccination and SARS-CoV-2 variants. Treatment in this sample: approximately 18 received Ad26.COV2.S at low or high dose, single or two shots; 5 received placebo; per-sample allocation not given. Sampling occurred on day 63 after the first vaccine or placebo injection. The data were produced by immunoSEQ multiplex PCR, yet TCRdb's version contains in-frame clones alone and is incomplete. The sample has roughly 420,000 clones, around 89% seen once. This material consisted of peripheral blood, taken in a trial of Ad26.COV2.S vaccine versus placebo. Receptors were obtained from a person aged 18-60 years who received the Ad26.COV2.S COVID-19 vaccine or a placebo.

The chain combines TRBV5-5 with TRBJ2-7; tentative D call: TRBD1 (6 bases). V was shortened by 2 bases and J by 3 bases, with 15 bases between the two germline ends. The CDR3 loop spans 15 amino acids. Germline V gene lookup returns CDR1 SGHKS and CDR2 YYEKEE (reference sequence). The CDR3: CASSFPQGIIYEQYF. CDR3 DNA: TGTGCCAGCAGCTTTCCACAGGGAATAATCTACGAGCAGTACTTC.

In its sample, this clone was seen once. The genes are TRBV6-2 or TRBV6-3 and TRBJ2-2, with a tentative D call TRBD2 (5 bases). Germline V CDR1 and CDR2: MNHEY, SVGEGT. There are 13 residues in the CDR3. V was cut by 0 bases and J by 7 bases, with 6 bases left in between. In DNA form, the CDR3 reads TGTGCCAGCAGTTACTCGGCGGGCGGGGAGCTGTTTTTT. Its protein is CASSYSAGGELFF.

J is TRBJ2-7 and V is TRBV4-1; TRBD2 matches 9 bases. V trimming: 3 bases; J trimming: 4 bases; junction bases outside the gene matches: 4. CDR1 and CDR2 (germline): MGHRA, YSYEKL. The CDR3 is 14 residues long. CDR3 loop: CASSHSGGEYEQYF. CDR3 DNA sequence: TGCGCCAGCAGCCATAGCGGGGGCGAATACGAGCAGTACTTC.

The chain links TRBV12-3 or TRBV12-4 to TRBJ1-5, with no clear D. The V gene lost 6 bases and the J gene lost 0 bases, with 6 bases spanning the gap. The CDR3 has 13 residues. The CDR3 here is CASRVFSNQPQHF. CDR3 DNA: TGTGCCAGCAGGGTTTTTAGCAATCAGCCCCAGCATTTT.

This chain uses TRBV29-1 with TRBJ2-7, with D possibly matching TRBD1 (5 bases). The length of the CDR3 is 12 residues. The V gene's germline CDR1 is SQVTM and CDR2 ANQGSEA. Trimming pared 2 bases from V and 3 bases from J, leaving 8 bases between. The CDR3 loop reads CSVETRDYEQYF. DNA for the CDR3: TGCAGCGTTGAAACCAGGGACTACGAGCAGTACTTC.

This CDR3 reads CASSLVDLSRSGNTIYF. CDR3 bases: TGTGCCAGCAGCTTAGTTGATTTGTCCCGCTCTGGAAACACCATATATTTT. The V gene is TRBV7-8, the J gene TRBJ1-3; D remains unclear. Germline V gene sequence: CDR1 SGHVS, CDR2 FQNEAQ. The ends were cut back, 1 base at V and 0 bases at J, with 13 bases in the middle. The CDR3 spans 17 residues. Looking up the rest from reference TRBV7-8 and TRBJ1-3 gives the full variable domain: GAGVSQSPRYKVAKRGQDVALRCDPISGHVSLFWYQQALGQGPEFLTYFQNEAQLDKSGLPSDRFFAERPEGSVSTLKIQRTQQEDSAVYLCASSLVDLSRSGNTIYFGEGSWLTVV.

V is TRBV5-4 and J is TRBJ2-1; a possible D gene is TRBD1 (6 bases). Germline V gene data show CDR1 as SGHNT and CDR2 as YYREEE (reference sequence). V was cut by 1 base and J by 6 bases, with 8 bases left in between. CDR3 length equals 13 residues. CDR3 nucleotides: TGTGCCAGCAGCTTGACCAGGGGCAATGAGCAGTTCTTC. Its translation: CASSLTRGNEQFF.

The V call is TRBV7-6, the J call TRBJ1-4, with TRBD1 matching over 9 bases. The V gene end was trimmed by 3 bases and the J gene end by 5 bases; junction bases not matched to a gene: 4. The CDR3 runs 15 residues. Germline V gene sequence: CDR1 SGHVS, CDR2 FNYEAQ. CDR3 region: CASSFSGTGNEKLFF. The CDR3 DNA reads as TGTGCCAGCAGCTTCTCCGGGACAGGGAATGAAAAACTGTTTTTT.

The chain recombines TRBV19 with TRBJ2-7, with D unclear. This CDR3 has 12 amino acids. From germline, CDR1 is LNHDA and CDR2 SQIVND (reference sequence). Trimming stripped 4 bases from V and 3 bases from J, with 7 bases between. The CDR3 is CASSTHSYEQYF. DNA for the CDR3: TGTGCCAGTAGTACGCACAGCTACGAGCAGTACTTC.

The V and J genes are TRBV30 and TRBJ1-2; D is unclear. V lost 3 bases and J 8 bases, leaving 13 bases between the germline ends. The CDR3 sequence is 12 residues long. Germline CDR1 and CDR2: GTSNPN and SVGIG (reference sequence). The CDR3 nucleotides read TGTGCCTGGAGCTTACCCCCCGGAGGCTACACCTTC. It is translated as CAWSLPPGGYTF. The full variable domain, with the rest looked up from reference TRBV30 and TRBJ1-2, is SQTIHQWPATLVQPVGSPLSLECTVEGTSNPNLYWYRQAAGRGLQLLFYSVGIGQISSEVPQNLSASRPQDRQFILSSKKLLLSDSGFYLCAWSLPPGGYTFGSGTRLTVV.